This T cell receptor (beta chain) is drawn from a study of preoperative IRX-2 immunotherapy in early breast cancer. The treatment is: preoperative locoregional IRX-2 cytokine immunotherapy. Samples came from a phase Ib trial of preoperative locoregional IRX-2 cytokine immunotherapy. Produced via immunoSEQ multiplex PCR; TCRdb's table is partial and in-frame only. The sample lists approximately 3,000 clones; around 66% were seen once. Germline values: CDR1 SGHNT, CDR2 YENEEA. V lost 1 base to trimming and J lost 4 bases; unmatched junction nucleotides: 6. The CDR3 consists of 15 residues. This rearrangement joins TRBV11-3 to TRBJ1-1; 7 bases fit TRBD1. The input for sequencing was tumor tissue, taken after IRX-2 immunotherapy. The clonotype comes from a human donor with breast cancer. CDR3 sequence (DNA): TGTGCCAGCAGCTTAGGGGCAGGGGGAGGCACTGAAGCTTTCTTT. It translates to CASSLGAGGGTEAFF.